This T cell receptor (beta chain) derives from a study of T cell repertoires in cytomegalovirus infection. On the study more broadly: Public TCR beta signatures marked donors with CMV infection and the matching HLA. Points from the study as a whole: Individuals carrying CMV plus the relevant HLA were identified by cumulative frequency of public TCR beta families.

This clonotype was counted many times. The antigen is not known. Germline CDR1 MGHRA, CDR2 YSYEKL. This CDR3 contains 16 residues. Trimming took 3 bases from V and 6 from J, leaving 20 bases between them. One entry per CDR3 protein results from TCRdb running MiXCR on the reads. The sample lists around 230,000 distinct CDR3 sequences; 6% to 8% were seen once. Sequences were obtained from PBMCs. This rearrangement joins TRBV4-1 to TRBJ1-1; D gene ambiguous. The receptor was isolated from a human donor in good health (CMV status not recorded). Some clones in this sample may be carry-over from other donors' samples. The chain's CDR3 is CASSQTPAPIRAEAFF. The CDR3 bases are TGCGCCAGCAGCCAGACCCCCGCCCCGATTAGGGCTGAAGCTTTCTTT.